The rows below give T cell receptor beta chains drawn from one sample of a study of blood T cell repertoires in COVID-19. The method was immunoSEQ multiplex PCR; TCRdb's version includes in-frame clones alone and lacks a portion of them. The table has 200,000 to 300,000 clones, 75% to 90% seen once. Input material: peripheral blood. The receptor set was obtained from a human donor in a cohort sampled during active COVID-19. Each CDR3 is given with its conserved first and last residue. D genes are given only for firm matches. Not all rows give a size; the values are once, few, many and, for expanded clones, a class.

d_call: TRBD1; clone_size: -; v_call: TRBV5-6; j_call: TRBJ1-6; cdr3_length: 14; cdr3_nt: TGTGCCAGCAGAACCGGGACAGGGGGCTCACCCCTCCACTTT; cdr3_aa: CASRTGTGGSPLHF
d_call: TRBD2; clone_size: -; v_call: TRBV9; j_call: TRBJ2-1; cdr3_length: 20; cdr3_nt: TGTGCCAGCAGCTTAACTACTAGCGGGGGCGCTGGAATTGATTACAATGAGCAGTTCTTC; cdr3_aa: CASSLTTSGGAGIDYNEQFF
d_call: -; clone_size: few; v_call: TRBV2; j_call: TRBJ1-5; cdr3_length: 15; cdr3_nt: TGTGCCAGCAGTGAATACAGGGCTAGCAATCAGCCCCAGCATTTT; cdr3_aa: CASSEYRASNQPQHF
d_call: TRBD1; clone_size: -; v_call: TRBV19; j_call: TRBJ1-5; cdr3_length: 15; cdr3_nt: TGTGCCAGTAGTGCCGGGACAGCCTACAATCAGCCCCAGCATTTT; cdr3_aa: CASSAGTAYNQPQHF
d_call: -; clone_size: -; v_call: TRBV7-2; j_call: TRBJ1-2; cdr3_length: 15; cdr3_nt: TGTGCCAGCAGCTTAAGAGGCGCTACTAACTATGGCTACACCTTC; cdr3_aa: CASSLRGATNYGYTF
d_call: TRBD2; clone_size: -; v_call: TRBV7-3; j_call: TRBJ2-3; cdr3_length: 14; cdr3_nt: TGTGCCAGCAGCCCAGGACTAGCGGCAGATACGCAGTATTTT; cdr3_aa: CASSPGLAADTQYF
d_call: -; clone_size: -; v_call: TRBV21-1; j_call: TRBJ1-5; cdr3_length: 13; cdr3_nt: TGTGCCAGCAGCAAAATCGCAGGGCCTCCCCAGCATTTT; cdr3_aa: CASSKIAGPPQHF
d_call: -; clone_size: -; v_call: TRBV19; j_call: TRBJ2-4; cdr3_length: 14; cdr3_nt: TGTGCCAGTAACCTAGTAGGGGACAAAAACATTCAGTACTTC; cdr3_aa: CASNLVGDKNIQYF
d_call: -; clone_size: -; v_call: TRBV2; j_call: TRBJ1-5; cdr3_length: 15; cdr3_nt: TGTGCCAGCAGTGAAGTGACAGGCTTCTATCCGCCCCAGCATTTT; cdr3_aa: CASSEVTGFYPPQHF
d_call: TRBD1; clone_size: -; v_call: TRBV7-8; j_call: TRBJ2-5; cdr3_length: 18; cdr3_nt: TGTGCCAGCAGCTCTACGCTAAAGGGACAGGGGGCTGGGGAGACCCAGTACTTC; cdr3_aa: CASSSTLKGQGAGETQYF
d_call: -; clone_size: -; v_call: TRBV6-5; j_call: TRBJ1-4; cdr3_length: 14; cdr3_nt: TGTGCCAGCAGTTACTCGTCAGGGCCGGAAAAACTGTTTTTT; cdr3_aa: CASSYSSGPEKLFF
d_call: TRBD2; clone_size: -; v_call: TRBV9; j_call: TRBJ2-7; cdr3_length: 16; cdr3_nt: TGTGCCAGCAGCCCGCGTGGGGGGGAACTGCTCTACGAGCAGTACTTC; cdr3_aa: CASSPRGGELLYEQYF
d_call: -; clone_size: -; v_call: TRBV4-3; j_call: TRBJ1-1; cdr3_length: 15; cdr3_nt: TGCGCCAGCAGCCAATCTCTCACAGGGAACACTGAAGCTTTCTTT; cdr3_aa: CASSQSLTGNTEAFF
d_call: TRBD1; clone_size: -; v_call: TRBV18; j_call: TRBJ1-2; cdr3_length: 14; cdr3_nt: TGTGCCAGCTCTCCACAGGGGCCGAACTATGGCTACACCTTC; cdr3_aa: CASSPQGPNYGYTF
d_call: -; clone_size: few; v_call: TRBV20-1; j_call: TRBJ1-6; cdr3_length: 11; cdr3_nt: TGCAGTGCTGAAGCCCCGGGAGGGTGCCACTTT; cdr3_aa: CSAEAPGGCHF
d_call: TRBD2; clone_size: -; v_call: TRBV19; j_call: TRBJ2-5; cdr3_length: 17; cdr3_nt: TGTGCCAGTAGTATCGGGACTAGCGGGGCGATACAAGAGACCCAGTACTTC; cdr3_aa: CASSIGTSGAIQETQYF
d_call: TRBD1; clone_size: -; v_call: TRBV10-3; j_call: TRBJ1-5; cdr3_length: 16; cdr3_nt: TGTGCCATCAGAGCCGGGACAGGGGCTGGCAATCAGCCCCAGCATTTT; cdr3_aa: CAIRAGTGAGNQPQHF
d_call: -; clone_size: -; v_call: TRBV9; j_call: TRBJ2-3; cdr3_length: 17; cdr3_nt: TGTGCCAGCAGCGTAGTCGCAGGGTGGACTACCCCAGATACGCAGTATTTT; cdr3_aa: CASSVVAGWTTPDTQYF
d_call: TRBD1; clone_size: -; v_call: TRBV9; j_call: TRBJ2-7; cdr3_length: 14; cdr3_nt: TGTGCCAGCAGCGGTGGACAGGTGGCCTACGAGCAGTACTTC; cdr3_aa: CASSGGQVAYEQYF
d_call: TRBD1; clone_size: -; v_call: TRBV28; j_call: TRBJ1-1; cdr3_length: 13; cdr3_nt: TGTGCCAGCAGGGGACAGGGGCGGGCTGAAGCTTTCTTT; cdr3_aa: CASRGQGRAEAFF
d_call: -; clone_size: once; v_call: TRBV11-3; j_call: TRBJ2-6; cdr3_length: 15; cdr3_nt: TGTGCCAGCAGGTGGAGGGCGTCTGGGGCCAACGTCCTGACTTTC; cdr3_aa: CASRWRASGANVLTF
d_call: -; clone_size: -; v_call: TRBV7-9; j_call: TRBJ2-2; cdr3_length: 14; cdr3_nt: TGTGCCAGCAGCTTACCAGGTCAAGACGGGGAGCTGTTTTTT; cdr3_aa: CASSLPGQDGELFF
d_call: -; clone_size: -; v_call: TRBV27; j_call: TRBJ2-4; cdr3_length: 12; cdr3_nt: TGTGCCAGTCATTCGTCGGGCGGGGTGCAGTACTTC; cdr3_aa: CASHSSGGVQYF
d_call: -; clone_size: -; v_call: TRBV5-6; j_call: TRBJ1-4; cdr3_length: 15; cdr3_nt: TGTGCCAGCAGCTTGCTGGCAGCAACTAATGAAAAACTGTTTTTT; cdr3_aa: CASSLLAATNEKLFF
d_call: TRBD1; clone_size: -; v_call: TRBV27; j_call: TRBJ2-7; cdr3_length: 15; cdr3_nt: TGTGCCAGCAGTTGGCGACAGGGTGTCGCCTACGAGCAGTACTTC; cdr3_aa: CASSWRQGVAYEQYF
d_call: -; clone_size: -; v_call: TRBV6-4; j_call: TRBJ1-2; cdr3_length: 13; cdr3_nt: TGTGCCAGCAAACAGTCGGGGAACTATGGCTACACCTTC; cdr3_aa: CASKQSGNYGYTF
d_call: TRBD2; clone_size: -; v_call: TRBV20-1; j_call: TRBJ2-3; cdr3_length: 14; cdr3_nt: TGCAGTGCTAGTCAAGCGGGGACTACAGATACGCAGTATTTT; cdr3_aa: CSASQAGTTDTQYF
d_call: -; clone_size: -; v_call: TRBV11-3; j_call: TRBJ1-5; cdr3_length: 15; cdr3_nt: TGTGCCAGCAGCCGCTCGTCCCCCCAAGCCCAGCCCCAGCATTTT; cdr3_aa: CASSRSSPQAQPQHF
d_call: -; clone_size: -; v_call: TRBV5-1; j_call: TRBJ1-2; cdr3_length: 14; cdr3_nt: TGCGCCAGCAGCCTTGATGGGGGGGCTTATGGCTACACCTTC; cdr3_aa: CASSLDGGAYGYTF
d_call: TRBD1; clone_size: few; v_call: TRBV7-2; j_call: TRBJ1-2; cdr3_length: 14; cdr3_nt: TGTGCCAGCAGCCCTCACCGGACAGGGTTTGGCTACACCTTC; cdr3_aa: CASSPHRTGFGYTF
d_call: -; clone_size: once; v_call: TRBV2; j_call: TRBJ1-2; cdr3_length: 15; cdr3_nt: TGTGCCAGCAGTGAATCTGGCAGAATAAACTATGGCTACACCTTC; cdr3_aa: CASSESGRINYGYTF
d_call: TRBD1; clone_size: once; v_call: TRBV13; j_call: TRBJ2-1; cdr3_length: 16; cdr3_nt: TGTGCCAGCAGCTCAGGACAGGCGAATCTTTACAATGAGCAGTTCTTC; cdr3_aa: CASSSGQANLYNEQFF
d_call: -; clone_size: -; v_call: TRBV29-1; j_call: TRBJ2-7; cdr3_length: 14; cdr3_nt: TGCAGCGTTGGGTACGGGAGATCCCCCAACGAGCAGTACTTC; cdr3_aa: CSVGYGRSPNEQYF
d_call: -; clone_size: -; v_call: TRBV21-1; j_call: TRBJ1-2; cdr3_length: 18; cdr3_nt: TGTGCCAGCAGCGAAAATGGGGACAGGGACGACGGCGATATTAGCTACACCTTC; cdr3_aa: CASSENGDRDDGDISYTF
d_call: -; clone_size: -; v_call: TRBV2; j_call: TRBJ1-3; cdr3_length: 14; cdr3_nt: TGTGCCAGCAGTGAACTTCGTTCTGGAAACACCATATATTTT; cdr3_aa: CASSELRSGNTIYF
d_call: -; clone_size: -; v_call: TRBV11-2; j_call: TRBJ2-7; cdr3_length: 12; cdr3_nt: TGTGCCAGCAGCGTTAGCTACTACGAGCAGTACTTC; cdr3_aa: CASSVSYYEQYF
d_call: -; clone_size: -; v_call: TRBV3-1/TRBV3-2; j_call: TRBJ2-1; cdr3_length: 12; cdr3_nt: TGTGCCAGCAGCCCTAATCTTAATGAGCAGTTCTTC; cdr3_aa: CASSPNLNEQFF
d_call: -; clone_size: -; v_call: TRBV25-1; j_call: TRBJ1-1; cdr3_length: 14; cdr3_nt: TGTGCCAGCAGCGACTGGGGCCTTAACACTGAAGCTTTCTTT; cdr3_aa: CASSDWGLNTEAFF
d_call: -; clone_size: -; v_call: TRBV20-1; j_call: TRBJ1-2; cdr3_length: 9; cdr3_nt: TGCAGTGCCCAGGGGGGCTACACCTTC; cdr3_aa: CSAQGGYTF
d_call: TRBD2; clone_size: -; v_call: TRBV15; j_call: TRBJ2-2; cdr3_length: 17; cdr3_nt: TGTGCCACCAGCAGAGCCGTTTCTAGCGGGAGAACCGGGGAGCTGTTTTTT; cdr3_aa: CATSRAVSSGRTGELFF
d_call: TRBD2; clone_size: -; v_call: TRBV10-2; j_call: TRBJ2-3; cdr3_length: 16; cdr3_nt: TGCGCCAGCAGTGAGTCTCGGCGGGGGGGCCGGGATACGCAGTATTTT; cdr3_aa: CASSESRRGGRDTQYF
d_call: -; clone_size: -; v_call: TRBV5-1; j_call: TRBJ2-1; cdr3_length: 14; cdr3_nt: TGCGCCAGCAGCCCAGGACAGTACTACAATGAGCAGTTCTTC; cdr3_aa: CASSPGQYYNEQFF
d_call: -; clone_size: -; v_call: TRBV18; j_call: TRBJ1-6; cdr3_length: 12; cdr3_nt: TGTGCCAGCTCTCTAGATAATTCACCCCTCCACTTT; cdr3_aa: CASSLDNSPLHF
d_call: -; clone_size: -; v_call: TRBV5-1; j_call: TRBJ2-5; cdr3_length: 13; cdr3_nt: TGCGCCAGCAGCCCTGTCGGGCCAGGGGCCCAGTACTTC; cdr3_aa: CASSPVGPGAQYF
d_call: TRBD1; clone_size: -; v_call: TRBV5-4; j_call: TRBJ1-4; cdr3_length: 16; cdr3_nt: TGTGCCAGCAGCTCCGGGACAGGGGGCGTCGATGAAAAACTGTTTTTT; cdr3_aa: CASSSGTGGVDEKLFF
d_call: TRBD2; clone_size: -; v_call: TRBV3-1/TRBV3-2; j_call: TRBJ2-1; cdr3_length: 16; cdr3_nt: TGTGCCAGCAGCCAGGGAGCGGGAGGGTGGTACAATGAGCAGTTCTTC; cdr3_aa: CASSQGAGGWYNEQFF
d_call: TRBD1; clone_size: -; v_call: TRBV19; j_call: TRBJ2-2; cdr3_length: 14; cdr3_nt: TGTGCCAGTAGTACCCGACAGGGTCCCGGGGAGCTGTTTTTT; cdr3_aa: CASSTRQGPGELFF
d_call: TRBD1; clone_size: -; v_call: TRBV18; j_call: TRBJ1-4; cdr3_length: 16; cdr3_nt: TGTGCCAGCTCACCACTACACCAGGGGGCGAATGAAAAACTGTTTTTT; cdr3_aa: CASSPLHQGANEKLFF
d_call: -; clone_size: -; v_call: TRBV10-3; j_call: TRBJ1-1; cdr3_length: 13; cdr3_nt: TGTGCCAGTGAACGAACAGAGAACACTGAAGCTTTCTTT; cdr3_aa: CASERTENTEAFF
d_call: TRBD2; clone_size: -; v_call: TRBV5-1; j_call: TRBJ2-2; cdr3_length: 17; cdr3_nt: TGCGCCAGCAGCTCCGGGGGACTAGCGGGACACACCGGGGAGCTGTTTTTT; cdr3_aa: CASSSGGLAGHTGELFF